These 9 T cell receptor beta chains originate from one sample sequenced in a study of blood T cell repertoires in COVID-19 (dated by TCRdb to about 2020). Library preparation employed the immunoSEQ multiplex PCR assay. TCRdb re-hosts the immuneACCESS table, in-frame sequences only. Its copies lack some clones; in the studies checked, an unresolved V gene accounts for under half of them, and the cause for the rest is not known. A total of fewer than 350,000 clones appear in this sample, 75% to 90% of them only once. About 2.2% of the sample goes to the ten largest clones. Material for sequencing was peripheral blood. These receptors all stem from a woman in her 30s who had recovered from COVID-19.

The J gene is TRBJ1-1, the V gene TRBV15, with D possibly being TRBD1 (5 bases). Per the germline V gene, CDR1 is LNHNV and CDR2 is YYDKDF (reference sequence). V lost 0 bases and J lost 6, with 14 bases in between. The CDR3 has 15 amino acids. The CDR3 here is CATSRDGGGSAEAFF. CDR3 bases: TGTGCCACCAGCAGAGATGGCGGGGGTAGTGCTGAAGCTTTCTTT.

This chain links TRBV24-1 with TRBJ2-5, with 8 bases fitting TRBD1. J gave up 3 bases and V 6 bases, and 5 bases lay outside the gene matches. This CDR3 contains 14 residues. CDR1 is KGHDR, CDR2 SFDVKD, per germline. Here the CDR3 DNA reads TGTGCCACCAGTCAGGACAGGGAAAAAGAGACCCAGTACTTC. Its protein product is CATSQDREKETQYF.

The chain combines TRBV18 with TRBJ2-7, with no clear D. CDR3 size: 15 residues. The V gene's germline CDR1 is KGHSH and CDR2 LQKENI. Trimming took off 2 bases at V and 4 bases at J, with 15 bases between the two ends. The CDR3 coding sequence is TGTGCCAGCTCACCAACATACAGCTTCCAATACGAGCAGTACTTC. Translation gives CASSPTYSFQYEQYF.

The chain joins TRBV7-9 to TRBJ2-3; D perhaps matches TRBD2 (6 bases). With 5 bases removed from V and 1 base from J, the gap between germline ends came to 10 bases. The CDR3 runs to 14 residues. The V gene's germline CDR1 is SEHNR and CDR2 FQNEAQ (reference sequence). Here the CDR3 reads CASSAPGGTDTQYF. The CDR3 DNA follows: TGTGCCAGCAGCGCCCCGGGGGGCACAGATACGCAGTATTTT.

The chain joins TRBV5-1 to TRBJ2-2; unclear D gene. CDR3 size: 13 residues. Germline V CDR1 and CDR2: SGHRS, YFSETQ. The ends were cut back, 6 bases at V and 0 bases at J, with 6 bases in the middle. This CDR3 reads CASKHPNTGELFF. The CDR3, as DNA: TGCGCCAGCAAACATCCGAACACCGGGGAGCTGTTTTTT. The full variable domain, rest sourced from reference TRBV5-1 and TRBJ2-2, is KAGVTQTPRYLIKTRGQQVTLSCSPISGHRSVSWYQQTPGQGLQFLFEYFSETQRNKGNFPGRFSGRQFSNSRSEMNVSTLELGDSALYLCASKHPNTGELFFGEGSRLTVL.

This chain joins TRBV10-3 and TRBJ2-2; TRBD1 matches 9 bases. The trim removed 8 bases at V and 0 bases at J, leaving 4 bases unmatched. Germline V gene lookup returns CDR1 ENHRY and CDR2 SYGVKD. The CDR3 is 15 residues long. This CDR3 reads CAIGRQGANTGELFF. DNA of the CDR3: TGTGCCATCGGACGACAGGGGGCGAACACCGGGGAGCTGTTTTTT.

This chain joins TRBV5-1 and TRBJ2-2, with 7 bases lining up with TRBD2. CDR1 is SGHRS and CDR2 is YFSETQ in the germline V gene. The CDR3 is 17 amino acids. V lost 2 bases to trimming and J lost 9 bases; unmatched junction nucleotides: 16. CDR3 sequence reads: CASSLLGGAGTVRELFF. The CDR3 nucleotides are TGCGCCAGCAGCTTATTGGGAGGAGCGGGAACCGTCCGGGAGCTGTTTTTT.

In nucleotides, the CDR3 is TGTGCCAGCAGTTACGTAGCGGGGGCCTACAATGAGCAGTTCTTC. It yields the protein CASSYVAGAYNEQFF. The chain has TRBV27 and TRBJ2-1; 9 nucleotides line up with TRBD2. The CDR3 spans 15 residues. With V trimmed by 4 bases and J by 2 bases, 3 bases remained unmatched. Germline loops: CDR1 MNHEY, CDR2 SMNVEV (reference sequence).

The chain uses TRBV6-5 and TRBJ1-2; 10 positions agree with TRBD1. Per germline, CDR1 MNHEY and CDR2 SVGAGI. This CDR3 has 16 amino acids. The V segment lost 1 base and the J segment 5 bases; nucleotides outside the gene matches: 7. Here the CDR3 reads CASSYLTGGEPYGYTF. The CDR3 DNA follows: TGTGCCAGCAGTTACTTGACAGGGGGCGAGCCTTATGGCTACACCTTC.